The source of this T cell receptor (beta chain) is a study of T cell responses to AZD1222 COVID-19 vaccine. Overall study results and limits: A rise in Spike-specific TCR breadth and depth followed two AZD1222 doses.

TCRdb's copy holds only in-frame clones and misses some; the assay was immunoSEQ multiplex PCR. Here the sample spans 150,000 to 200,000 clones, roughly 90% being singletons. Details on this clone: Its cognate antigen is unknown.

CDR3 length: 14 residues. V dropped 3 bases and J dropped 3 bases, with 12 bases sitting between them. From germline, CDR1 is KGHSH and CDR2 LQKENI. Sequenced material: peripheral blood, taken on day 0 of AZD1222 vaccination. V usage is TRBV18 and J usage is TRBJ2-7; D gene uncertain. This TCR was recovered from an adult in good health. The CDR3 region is CASSPAHPDYEQYF. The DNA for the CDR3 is TGTGCCAGCTCACCGGCTCATCCAGACTACGAGCAGTACTTC.